One sample yielded the 31 T cell receptor beta chains listed below, sequenced in a study of T cells in Graves' hyperthyroidism and ophthalmopathy. Regions amplified from RNA transcripts were the TCR beta CDR3 regions. First-round RT-PCR targeting the TCR CDR3 was performed with the HTBI primer set. TCRdb reprocessed the multiplex PCR reads with MiXCR, giving one entry per CDR3 protein. The sample shows about 350,000 distinct CDR3 sequences, roughly an eighth of them seen only once. Specimen: blood. These TCRs come from a woman aged 40-49 years with Graves' ophthalmopathy.

The V and J genes are TRBV28 and TRBJ1-2; 9 positions agree with TRBD1. Trimming took 6 bases from V and 6 from J; bases not matched to a gene: 14. The germline gives CDR1 MDHEN, CDR2 SYDVKM. The CDR3 spans 16 residues. For the CDR3, the DNA is TGTGCCAGCAGAACCGGGACAGGGTTATTCTACAATGGCTACACCTTC. Protein product: CASRTGTGLFYNGYTF.

Worth noting for this clonotype: This clone may be a read error of a much larger clone one base away. The rearrangement joins TRBV6-2 or TRBV6-3 to TRBJ2-7; TRBD1 matches at 8 bases. Trimming at V came to 6 bases and at J to 5 bases, leaving 3 bases not matched to a gene. The CDR3 runs to 12 residues. Germline loops: CDR1 MNHEY, CDR2 SVGEGT. CDR3 residues: CASSWTGNEQYF. The CDR3 nucleotides read TGTGCCAGCAGCTGGACAGGGAACGAGCAGTACTTC.

A word on this clonotype: A much more abundant neighbour one base away suggests this may be a read error. The genes are TRBV24-1 and TRBJ1-5; D call uncertain. The CDR3 is 12 residues long. Germline CDR1 reads KGHDR; CDR2 reads SFDVKD. V was clipped by 3 bases and J by 6 bases, with 5 bases between them. The CDR3 spells CATSDGSQPQHF. As DNA, the CDR3 is TGTGCCACCAGTGATGGGAGTCAGCCCCAGCATTTT.

For the CDR3, the DNA is TGTGCCAGCAGCCAGGGACTAGCGGGGTACACAGATACGCAGTATTTT. Amino acids: CASSQGLAGYTDTQYF. The V call is TRBV3-1, the J call TRBJ2-3; 13 bases agree with TRBD2. Per the germline V gene, CDR1 is LGHDT and CDR2 is YNNKEL (reference sequence). V dropped 3 bases and J dropped 2; count of bases not matched to a gene: 2. This CDR3 comprises 16 residues.

This rearrangement joins TRBV15 to TRBJ1-1; no reliable D call. The V and J ends lost 0 bases and 1 base respectively, with 6 bases between them. The CDR3 totals 14 residues. The germline gives CDR1 LNHNV, CDR2 YYDKDF (reference sequence). The CDR3 coding sequence is TGTGCCACCAGCAGAGATGCCCCGAACACTGAAGCTTTCTTT. Encoded protein: CATSRDAPNTEAFF.

This clonotype was recorded at least ten times. The gene calls are TRBV2 and TRBJ1-3; TRBD1 is a possible D gene (5 bases). V was trimmed by 4 bases and J by 2 bases, leaving 21 bases between them. The CDR3 runs 18 residues. Germline loops: CDR1 SNHLY, CDR2 FYNNEI. The CDR3 reads CASSGVGLKGSTGNTIYF. The CDR3 DNA sequence: TGTGCCAGCAGTGGGGTTGGCTTGAAGGGGTCTACTGGAAACACCATATATTTT. Variable domain in full (rest from reference TRBV2 and TRBJ1-3): EPEVTQTPSHQVTQMGQEVILRCVPISNHLYFYWYRQILGQKVEFLVSFYNNEISEKSEIFDDQFSVERPDGSNFTLKIRSTKLEDSAMYFCASSGVGLKGSTGNTIYFGEGSWLTVV.

The sample holds many counts of this clonotype. The chain couples TRBV3-1 to TRBJ1-2; possible D gene TRBD1, 6 bases. The germline V gene has CDR1 LGHDT and CDR2 YNNKEL (reference sequence). The CDR3 covers 14 residues. Trimming pared 3 bases from V and 2 bases from J, leaving 10 bases between. CDR3 sequence (DNA): TGTGCCAGCAGCCAGCCTACAGGGAACTATGGCTACACCTTC. Protein sequence: CASSQPTGNYGYTF.

The V and J genes are TRBV3-1 and TRBJ2-1, with unresolved D. V lost 0 bases, J lost 7 bases, and 10 bases lay in between. CDR3 size: 14 residues. Per germline, CDR1 LGHDT and CDR2 YNNKEL (reference sequence). The DNA for the CDR3 is TGTGCCAGCAGCCAAGAATTAACGGCGAATGAGCAGTTCTTC. It is translated as CASSQELTANEQFF.

This clonotype was picked up a small number of times. This CDR3 reads CSVDSGGILFF. DNA for the CDR3: TGCAGCGTTGATTCGGGGGGTATCCTGTTTTTT. The chain combines TRBV29-1 with TRBJ1-4; weak D call: TRBD1 (5 bases). Deletions cut 3 bases from V and 14 bases from J, with 13 bases between. The CDR3 is made up of 11 amino acids. CDR1 is SQVTM, CDR2 ANQGSEA, per germline.

This clonotype was seen ten or more times. The chain carries TRBV20-1 and TRBJ2-5; possible D gene TRBD2, 6 bases. The CDR3 loop spans 13 amino acids. V shed 1 base and J shed 5 bases, with 11 bases lying between them. CDR1 is DFQATT, CDR2 SNEGSKA, per germline (reference sequence). This CDR3 reads CSARVGGGETQYF. The CDR3 DNA reads TGCAGTGCTAGAGTGGGAGGAGGGGAGACCCAGTACTTC.

As concerns this clonotype: A much bigger clone sits one base away, suggesting this may be a read error. The chain combines TRBV7-8 with TRBJ2-7; 8 positions match TRBD2. This CDR3 spans 16 amino acids. The ends lost 2 bases at V and 7 bases at J; junction bases unmatched: 13. CDR1 and CDR2 (germline): SGHVS, FQNEAQ. The CDR3 DNA sequence: TGTGCCAGCAGCTTACCGGGGGGGCCTCTTATGAATGAGCAGTACTTC. Amino acid sequence: CASSLPGGPLMNEQYF.

This clonotype appeared many times. V gene TRBV15 combines with J gene TRBJ1-5; D unresolved. This CDR3 has 13 residues. CDR1 is LNHNV and CDR2 is YYDKDF in the germline V gene (reference sequence). Between the trimmed V and J ends, which lost 5 bases and 5 bases, there was a span of 10 bases. The CDR3 here is CATSVFRDQPQHF. CDR3 DNA: TGTGCCACCAGCGTCTTCCGGGATCAGCCCCAGCATTTT.

This clonotype has ten or more counts. The V gene is TRBV29-1, the J gene TRBJ2-5, with 8 bases lining up with TRBD1. Unmatched junction bases numbered 7, after V lost 5 bases and J lost 5 bases. Per the germline V gene, CDR1 is SQVTM and CDR2 is ANQGSEA. CDR3 length equals 13 residues. CDR3 nucleotide sequence: TGCAGCGTTAAAGTAGCAGGGGGCGAGACCCAGTACTTC. It translates to CSVKVAGGETQYF.

This clonotype came up many times. The rearrangement links TRBV10-3 to TRBJ1-2, with TRBD1 matching over 7 bases. This CDR3 has 18 amino acids. V was pared by 4 bases and J by 2 bases, with 16 bases of the junction left unmatched. Germline V CDR1 and CDR2: ENHRY, SYGVKD. DNA for the CDR3: TGTGCCATCAGTGGGTTAGGGACAGCCGAACAGGCCAACTATGGCTACACCTTC. Translated, it gives CAISGLGTAEQANYGYTF.

This clonotype was seen repeatedly, ten times or more. V gene TRBV28 combines with J gene TRBJ2-7; D might be TRBD1 or TRBD2, each matching 5 bases. CDR1 and CDR2 from the germline V gene are MDHEN and SYDVKM. The CDR3 has 16 amino acids. Trimming took off 2 bases at V and 3 bases at J, with 17 bases between the two ends. The CDR3 sequence is CASSLSPLGVRYEQYF. The CDR3 region has the DNA TGTGCCAGCAGTTTAAGCCCTTTGGGGGTACGCTACGAGCAGTACTTC.

This clonotype was recorded many times. The chain recombines TRBV28 with TRBJ2-4; TRBD2 agrees at 7 bases. Germline V gene data show CDR1 as MDHEN and CDR2 as SYDVKM. The V gene end was trimmed by 8 bases and the J gene end by 1 base; junction bases not matched to a gene: 11. The CDR3 has 16 amino acids. This CDR3 is CASGESGIGAKNIQYF. The CDR3 nucleotides read TGTGCCAGCGGCGAAAGCGGGATAGGGGCCAAAAACATTCAGTACTTC.

This clonotype was recorded a few times. V is TRBV6-1 and J is TRBJ1-1; 9 bases are shared with TRBD1. CDR1 is MNHNS, CDR2 SASEGT, per germline. The CDR3 sequence is 14 residues long. The junction had 6 bases not matched to a gene; V was cut back by 9 bases and J by 1 base. CDR3 sequence reads: CASGTGFSNTEAFF. The CDR3 DNA reads TGTGCCAGTGGGACAGGGTTTTCGAACACTGAAGCTTTCTTT.

The rearrangement links TRBV11-2 to TRBJ1-1; tentatively, D is TRBD1 (5 bases). CDR1 is SGHAT and CDR2 is FQNNGV in the germline V gene. The V end was cut by 8 bases, the J end by 11 bases, with 24 bases between. There are 14 residues in the CDR3. CDR3 bases: TGTGCCAGCTCGGGGGGAGTTTTGGGGCGTGACGCTTTCTTT. Its translation: CASSGGVLGRDAFF. The full variable domain, in which reference TRBV11-2 and TRBJ1-1 provide the parts outside the CDR3, is EAGVAQSPRYKIIEKRQSVAFWCNPISGHATLYWYQQILGQGPKLLIQFQNNGVVDDSQLPKDRFSAERLKGVDSTLKIQPAKLEDSAVYLCASSGGVLGRDAFFGQGTRLTVV.

This clonotype was seen repeatedly, ten times or more. V is TRBV27 and J is TRBJ2-7; 8 bases match TRBD1. V gave up 3 bases and J gave up 2 bases; unmatched junction bases: 3. In germline, CDR1 is MNHEY, CDR2 SMNVEV (reference sequence). The CDR3 has 14 residues. CDR3 nucleotide sequence: TGTGCCAGCAGTTTCAGGGGGCGCCCCTACGAGCAGTACTTC. Translated, it gives CASSFRGRPYEQYF.

The chain couples TRBV20-1 to TRBJ1-1; D unclear. CDR1 and CDR2 (germline): DFQATT, SNEGSKA (reference sequence). This CDR3 contains 14 residues. Trimming cost V 4 bases and J 0 bases, with 12 bases left between them. In DNA form, the CDR3 reads TGCAGTGCTAAGTCTCCGGAGATGAACACTGAAGCTTTCTTT. Encoded protein: CSAKSPEMNTEAFF.

The chain links TRBV30 to TRBJ1-5; D gene ambiguous. CDR1 is GTSNPN and CDR2 is SVGIG in the germline V gene (reference sequence). The CDR3 consists of 13 residues. Between the trimmed V and J ends, which lost 1 base and 6 bases, there was a span of 10 bases. The CDR3 sequence is CAWSGGSGQPQHF. DNA of the CDR3: TGTGCCTGGAGTGGGGGTTCTGGTCAGCCCCAGCATTTT.

The chain combines TRBV12-3 or TRBV12-4 with TRBJ2-2, with 11 bases identical to TRBD2. Germline trimming cut 5 bases from V and 7 bases from J; bases unmatched to any gene: 9. CDR3 length equals 16 residues. CDR3 in DNA: TGTGCCAGCAGTATTAGCGGGGGGGCCGGGGACGGGGAGCTGTTTTTT. Amino acid sequence: CASSISGGAGDGELFF.

V gene TRBV6-1 combines with J gene TRBJ2-1; 8 bases fit TRBD2. The V gene's germline CDR1 is MNHNS and CDR2 SASEGT. Trimming removed 8 bases from V and 0 bases from J; junction bases left unmatched: 12. The CDR3 has 17 residues. The CDR3 region is CASAELAVLLSYNEQFF. CDR3 in DNA: TGTGCCAGCGCTGAACTAGCGGTTTTACTCTCCTACAATGAGCAGTTCTTC.

This clonotype has a count of ten or more. The chain recombines TRBV6-1 with TRBJ2-1, with D possibly being TRBD2 (5 bases). Trimming cost V 6 bases and J 4 bases, with 19 bases left between them. Germline V gives CDR1 MNHNS, CDR2 SASEGT. The CDR3 contains 16 residues. The CDR3 reads CASSHPRRRFYNEQFF. CDR3 nucleotides: TGTGCCAGCAGCCACCCGCGGAGGCGGTTTTACAATGAGCAGTTCTTC.

This clonotype was seen at least ten times. As DNA, the CDR3 is TGTGCCAGCTCACCAACAGGGGCCCGCACAGATACGCAGTATTTT. This codes for CASSPTGARTDTQYF. V gene TRBV18 combines with J gene TRBJ2-3; 7 bases line up with TRBD1. Germline CDR1 reads KGHSH; CDR2 reads LQKENI. The CDR3 has 15 amino acids. V shed 2 bases, J shed 1 base, and the junction held 3 bases outside the gene matches.

The table lists this clonotype with a few counts. CDR3 protein: CASSVRLDKDTQYF. CDR3 DNA: TGTGCCAGCAGCGTCCGACTAGATAAAGATACGCAGTATTTT. The V gene is TRBV9, the J gene TRBJ2-3; TRBD2 might be the D (6 bases). Germline CDR1 and CDR2: SGDLS and YYNGEE. Trimming removed 2 bases from V and 5 bases from J, with 12 bases in between. The CDR3 extends over 14 amino acids.

There are many counts of this clonotype. This chain uses TRBV7-8 with TRBJ2-7; possible D gene TRBD2, 5 bases. Germline V gene sequence: CDR1 SGHVS, CDR2 FQNEAQ. This CDR3 spans 15 amino acids. The V end was cut by 2 bases, the J end by 3 bases, with 14 bases between. The CDR3: CASSLRGLGFYEQYF. The CDR3 DNA reads TGTGCCAGCAGCTTAAGAGGACTGGGATTCTACGAGCAGTACTTC. Looking up the rest from reference TRBV7-8 and TRBJ2-7 gives the full variable domain: GAGVSQSPRYKVAKRGQDVALRCDPISGHVSLFWYQQALGQGPEFLTYFQNEAQLDKSGLPSDRFFAERPEGSVSTLKIQRTQQEDSAVYLCASSLRGLGFYEQYFGPGTRLTVT.

This clonotype has only a few counts. The chain couples TRBV10-3 to TRBJ2-3; tentatively, D is TRBD1 (7 bases). V was cut by 8 bases and J by 1 base, with 16 bases left in between. Germline CDR1 reads ENHRY; CDR2 reads SYGVKD. There are 15 residues in the CDR3. The CDR3 is CAIQEIRGGTDTQYF. In DNA, the CDR3 is TGTGCCATCCAGGAAATCAGGGGGGGCACAGATACGCAGTATTTT.

This clonotype was counted many times. V usage is TRBV7-8 and J usage is TRBJ1-5; TRBD1 aligns across 9 bases. This CDR3 has 15 residues. Trimming at V came to 5 bases and at J to 7 bases, leaving 9 bases not matched to a gene. CDR1 is SGHVS and CDR2 is FQNEAQ in the germline V gene. CDR3 region: CASSLDRGEWQPQHF. The CDR3, as DNA: TGTGCCAGCAGCCTGGACAGGGGAGAATGGCAGCCCCAGCATTTT.

The chain uses TRBV20-1 and TRBJ2-7, with D possibly matching TRBD1 (6 bases). Germline V CDR1 and CDR2: DFQATT, SNEGSKA (reference sequence). V lost 4 bases and J 6 bases, leaving 16 bases between the germline ends. The CDR3 totals 13 residues. The CDR3 region is CSATLLGHGEQYF. CDR3 nucleotides: TGCAGTGCTACCCTTTTGGGACATGGCGAGCAGTACTTC.

This clonotype was detected many times. The rearrangement uses TRBV11-2 and TRBJ1-2; D gene unclear. Trimming took off 1 base at V and 1 base at J, with 10 bases between the two ends. This CDR3 spans 15 amino acids. Germline CDR1 reads SGHAT; CDR2 reads FQNNGV. As DNA, the CDR3 is TGTGCCAGCAGCTTAGCCTACCCCGGTAACTATGGCTACACCTTC. Translated, it gives CASSLAYPGNYGYTF.